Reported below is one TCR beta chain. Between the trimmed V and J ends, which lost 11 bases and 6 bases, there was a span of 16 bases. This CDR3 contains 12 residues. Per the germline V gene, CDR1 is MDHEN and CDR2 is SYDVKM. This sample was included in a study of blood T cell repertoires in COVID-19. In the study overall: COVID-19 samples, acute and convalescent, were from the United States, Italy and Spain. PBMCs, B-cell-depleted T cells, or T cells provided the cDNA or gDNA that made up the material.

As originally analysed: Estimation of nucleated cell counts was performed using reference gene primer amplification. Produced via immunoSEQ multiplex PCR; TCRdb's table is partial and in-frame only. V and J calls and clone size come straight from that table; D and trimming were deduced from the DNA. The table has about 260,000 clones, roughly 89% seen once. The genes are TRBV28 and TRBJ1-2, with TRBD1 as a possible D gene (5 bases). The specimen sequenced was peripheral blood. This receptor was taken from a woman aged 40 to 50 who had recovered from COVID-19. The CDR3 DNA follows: TGTGCCGGGGGGAGGGCTAAGAATGGCTACACCTTC. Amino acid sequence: CAGGRAKNGYTF.